This TCR beta chain was documented in a study of cytomegalovirus exposure and HLA in healthy donors (dated by TCRdb to 2016 to 2017). Regarding the study in general: According to an earlier analysis of 587 of the donors, some 170 million T cells yielded approximately 120 million unique TCR beta sequences and about 300 Gb of sequence data. An early release that covered some 640 HLA-typed donors contained approximately 320 gigabases of sequencing data and 75 million to 100 million unique TCR sequences. Among the approximately 430 genotyped donors, around 81% belonged to the genetic ancestry cluster associated with self-reported Caucasian donors. The aim of the study was to test whether cataloging public T cell receptors could identify signatures of past pathogen exposure. The study used immunosequencing to profile the T cell repertoires of hundreds of subjects and linked those repertoires to cytomegalovirus serostatus. A separate validation cohort of about 110 different subjects was used in addition to the roughly 720-subject first cohort. To predict cytomegalovirus infection status, the study brought together high-throughput TCR immunosequencing, statistical association of individual TCRs with disease status, and machine learning. A later analysis re-examined previously published TCR beta repertoires from more than 600 donors and added high-resolution HLA genotyping to investigate patterns of TCR occurrence. Rather than drawing on any new phenotypic data, the later analysis identified candidate immune exposures from TCR beta sequences and the way those sequences occurred across donors. In an earlier analysis of a few hundred of the donors, high-throughput TCR beta sequencing was used to judge whether each TCR beta V gene segment behaved as functional or pseudogenic. Donor age, sex, ethnicity and CMV serostatus were compiled together with the repertoire data. Genome-wide SNP genotypes for about 65% of the 666 donors were used in a later genetic analysis, which treated that subset as a discovery cohort. All discovery cohort repertoires had been generated using a single sequencing platform. HLA typing included class I and class II loci at four-digit resolution. Typing coverage differed by locus: A, B, C, DRB1 and DQB1 were typed in about 620-640 donors, DQA1 in 522, DPA1 in some 600, and DPB1 in roughly 450. About 5 DR-DQ haplotypes were handled as single units for association and clustering, since linkage in the cohort was strong. Across around 400 genotyped donors of the cohort, an average of about 240,000 unique TCR beta nucleotide sequences per donor were sequenced, and 15% to 20% of those sequences were non-productive.

Points on this clone: The antigen this receptor binds is unknown. It has no much larger one-base neighbor in the sample; base qualities were not kept.

The receptor library was made with the immunoSEQ multiplex PCR assay. The multiplex PCR relied on a mix of 60 forward primers for TCR Vbeta segments and 13 reverse primers for TCR Jbeta segments. Amplification of the CDR3 region of rearranged TCR beta genes was performed with a multiplex PCR assay on genomic DNA. The amplified TCR beta libraries were sequenced on the Illumina HiSeq System as 87-base-pair reads. On the authors' methods: In a later analysis, some 80 million unique TCR beta chains were counted across the approximately 640 repertoires, and approximately 11 million of these chains were shared by at least two donors. Raw reads were error-corrected and collapsed into unique sequences by a nearest-neighbor algorithm in which closely related sequences were merged to remove PCR and sequencing errors. V, D and J gene segments were assigned by aligning CDR3 sequences to IMGT reference sequences. For a sequence to be retained, at least a six-nucleotide match to both a V gene segment and a J gene segment was required. Rearrangements were classified as productive when the CDR3 lacked stop codons and remained in frame with V and J, and all other rearrangements were classified as non-productive. CDR3 was defined by IMGT convention, running from the second conserved V-encoded cysteine to the conserved J-encoded phenylalanine. Sequences without an unambiguous match to a single V gene segment were excluded from the earlier analysis of approximately 560 of the donors. An earlier analysis of a few hundred of the donors classified V segments as functional when productive rearrangements were above 56.7% and as segregating when the standard deviation between donors was above 5%. A statistical classification framework was built for diagnosing cytomegalovirus status from the catalog of TCR beta chain sequences. In a later analysis, TCR nucleotide sequences were compared against IMGT/GENE-DB human TR gene sequences so that V and J genes could be assigned. The TCRdist pipeline was used in a later analysis to assign CDR3 sequences and most-parsimonious VDJ recombination scenarios. A later analysis defined each TCR beta chain by its CDR3 amino acid sequence plus V-gene family, and excluded reads lacking a unique V-gene family. To address suspected cross-contamination and a sequencing artifact, a later analysis removed several hundred highly shared, low-generation-probability nucleotide sequences. In a later analysis, a clonal expansion index was calculated for each public chain from normalized within-repertoire ranks of inferred template counts. A later analysis computed generation probabilities with a VDJ recombination model fitted to out-of-frame rearrangements, and checked the results against IGoR. In a later analysis, hypergeometric tests were used to score TCR-TCR, TCR-HLA and TCR-CMV co-occurrence, with a repertoire-size bias correction applied to TCR pairs. To estimate false discovery rates, a later analysis permuted the HLA or CMV assignments 20 times. In a later analysis, co-occurring TCRs were grouped using DBSCAN, and TCRdist sequence similarity was added for clustering within HLA-allele-positive subsets. For co-occurrence clustering, repertoires with fewer than 30,000 or more than 120,000 public chains were excluded, along with about five repertoires with anomalous nucleotide sharing. TCRdb carries this immuneACCESS record with in-frame sequences only. Its versions omit some clonotypes, under half of them owing to an unresolved V gene in the studies checked, with the rest unexplained. The V and J calls and clone size come from that table; D and trimming were worked out from the DNA. The sample records a few hundred thousand clones, around 80% of which are singletons. 2.5% to 3.5% of the sample goes to the ten largest clones.

The full study reports these points: According to a later analysis, parvovirus B19, influenza, CMV and Epstein-Barr virus appeared linked to several top co-occurrence clusters. Across donors, most TCR sequences were observed very rarely, whereas some public TCRs were present in many individuals. The sequencing pipeline was judged likely to have produced a cluster of highly shared sequence variants as a technical artifact. According to a later genetic analysis, donors in an Asian-associated ancestry cluster had fewer N-insertions in productive TCRs than the roughly 670-donor mean. HLA typing was unavailable for some donors at each locus, so association tests used only the typed subset. The classifier was reported to diagnose cytomegalovirus status with high specificity and sensitivity in both the original cohort and the validation cohort. Correlated functional status among segregating V segments might be attributable to linkage disequilibrium, but an unknown experimental factor could not be ruled out. For the cohort, immune exposure information was limited to CMV serostatus. The study gave a list of about 170 TCR beta chains associated with cytomegalovirus. Compared with equally common non-associated chains, HLA-associated TCR beta chains in a later analysis were more clonally expanded and had lower generation probabilities. Only TCR beta chains were sequenced in this cohort, and the absence of alpha or paired-chain data limited detectable features. According to a later analysis, most CMV-associated TCR beta chains appeared to be HLA-restricted, and the HLA associations seemed to be driven largely by CMV exposure. In a later analysis, the rate of TCR association differed among HLA loci, with DRB1 alleles having the most associated TCRs and HLA-C alleles having the fewest. When HLA alleles, especially DR and DQ, strongly co-occurred, TCR associations were difficult to assign to individual alleles. In a later analysis, about 16,000 TCR beta sequences were associated with specific HLA alleles at a false discovery rate of 0.05. Fewer than 20 rarely observed V segments, including chromosome 9 orphons, were excluded from the earlier analysis of several hundred of the donors because counts were too low. The 87-base-pair reads could not distinguish some IMGT-functional V segments, including TRBV6-2 and TRBV6-3, so those segments were excluded. Presence/absence analyses assumed roughly uniform sequencing depth across donors, an assumption that may not hold. A further reported finding was that TCR beta sequences accurately predicted the HLA-A and HLA-B alleles for most subjects in the first cohort. An association between a missense DCLRE1C variant and V-gene and J-gene trimming of TCR beta chains was found in a later genetic analysis and replicated in an independent cohort. It was suggested by the authors that the approach could potentially be generalized to other disease states and immunological phenotypes. An earlier analysis of some 560 of the donors showed that most TCR beta V segments appeared in productive rearrangements either about 87% or about 30% of the time, which broadly matched IMGT annotations. A few of the identified cytomegalovirus-associated TCR beta chains were confirmed in vitro to be specific for cytomegalovirus antigens.

The cohort consisted of hundreds of healthy bone marrow donors. At the time of sampling, all cohort members were nominally healthy, though unrecorded immune exposures were likely present. The donor tested CMV seropositive and was one of the 289 seropositive cohort members. Each donor provided a peripheral blood sample, and peripheral blood mononuclear cells were used for TCR beta sequencing. Genomic DNA extraction from the blood cell samples was performed with the Qiagen DNeasy Blood Extraction Kit. As encoded in the germline V gene (reference sequence), CDR1 is MNHEY while CDR2 is SMNVEV. V is cut back by 5 bases and J by 7 bases, with 5 bases in the junction unmatched. From cysteine to phenylalanine, the CDR3 is 13 amino acids long. Here the CDR3 DNA is all that survives: 39 bases in frame from base 1.

The sequence is built from TRBV27 and TRBJ1-5, and TRBD1 matches 7 of the central bases. The receptor's source is an older woman in good health and CMV-seropositive. The sequenced sample consisted of PBMCs. For the CDR3, the sequence is CASSPQGSQPQHF. The bases read TGTGCCAGCAGTCCACAGGGGTCCCAGCCCCAGCATTTT.